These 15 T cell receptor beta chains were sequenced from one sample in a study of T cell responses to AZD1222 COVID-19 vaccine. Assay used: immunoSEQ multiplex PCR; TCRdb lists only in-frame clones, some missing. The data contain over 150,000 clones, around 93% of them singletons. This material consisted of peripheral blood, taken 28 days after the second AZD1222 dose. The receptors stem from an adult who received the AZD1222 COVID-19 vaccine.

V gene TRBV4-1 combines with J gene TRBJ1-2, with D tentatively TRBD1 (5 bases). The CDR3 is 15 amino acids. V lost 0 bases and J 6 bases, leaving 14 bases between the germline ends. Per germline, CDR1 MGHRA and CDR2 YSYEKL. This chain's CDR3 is CASSQDRGGVDGYTF. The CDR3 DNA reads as TGCGCCAGCAGCCAAGATCGGGGAGGGGTGGATGGCTACACCTTC.

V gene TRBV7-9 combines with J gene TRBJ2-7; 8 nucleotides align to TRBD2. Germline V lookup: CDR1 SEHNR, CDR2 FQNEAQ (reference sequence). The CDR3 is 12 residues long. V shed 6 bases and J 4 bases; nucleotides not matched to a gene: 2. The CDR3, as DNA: TGTGCCAGCAGTCCGGGAGGGTACGAGCAGTACTTC. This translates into CASSPGGYEQYF.

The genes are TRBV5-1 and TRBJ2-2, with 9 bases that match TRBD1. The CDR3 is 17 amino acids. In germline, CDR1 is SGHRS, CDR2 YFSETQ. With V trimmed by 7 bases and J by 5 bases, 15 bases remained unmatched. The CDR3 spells CASLTMPGQGKTGELFF. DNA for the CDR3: TGCGCCAGCCTTACGATGCCGGGACAGGGTAAAACCGGGGAGCTGTTTTTT. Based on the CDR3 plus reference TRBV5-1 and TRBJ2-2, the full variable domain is KAGVTQTPRYLIKTRGQQVTLSCSPISGHRSVSWYQQTPGQGLQFLFEYFSETQRNKGNFPGRFSGRQFSNSRSEMNVSTLELGDSALYLCASLTMPGQGKTGELFFGEGSRLTVL.

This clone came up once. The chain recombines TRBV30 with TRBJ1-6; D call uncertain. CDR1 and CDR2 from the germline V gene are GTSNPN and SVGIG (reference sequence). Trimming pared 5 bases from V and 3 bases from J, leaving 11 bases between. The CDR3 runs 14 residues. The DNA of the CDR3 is TGTGCCTGGGGAGGACGGAACTATAATTCACCCCTCCACTTT. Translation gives CAWGGRNYNSPLHF.

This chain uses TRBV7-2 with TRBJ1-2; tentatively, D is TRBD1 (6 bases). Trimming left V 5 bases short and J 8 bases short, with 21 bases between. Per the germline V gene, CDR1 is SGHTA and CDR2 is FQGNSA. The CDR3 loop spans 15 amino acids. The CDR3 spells CASSPEGQRPLGYTF. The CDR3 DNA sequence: TGTGCCAGCAGCCCAGAAGGACAGCGACCTTTGGGCTACACCTTC.

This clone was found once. CDR3 in DNA: TGTGCCAGCAGCACCACTAGCGGGGTCACGTATTTT. Its translation: CASSTTSGVTYF. The chain joins TRBV3-1 (or the pseudogene TRBV3-2) to TRBJ2-3, with 10 bases that match TRBD2. The V segment lost 5 bases and the J segment 14 bases; nucleotides outside the gene matches: 7. The CDR3 is 12 residues long. Germline V gene lookup returns CDR1 LGHDT and CDR2 YNNKEL (reference sequence).

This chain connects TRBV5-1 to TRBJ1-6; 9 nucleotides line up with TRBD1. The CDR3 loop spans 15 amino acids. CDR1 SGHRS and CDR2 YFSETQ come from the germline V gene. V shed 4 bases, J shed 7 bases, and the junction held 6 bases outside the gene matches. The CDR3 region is CASSPLDRGNSPLHF. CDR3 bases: TGCGCCAGCAGCCCACTTGACAGGGGGAATTCACCCCTCCACTTT.

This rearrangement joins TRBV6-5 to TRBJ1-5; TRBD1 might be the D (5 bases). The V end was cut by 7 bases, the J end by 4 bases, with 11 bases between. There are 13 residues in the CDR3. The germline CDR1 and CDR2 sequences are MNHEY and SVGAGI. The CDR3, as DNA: TGTGCCAGCACATCGGGACTTAATCAGCCCCAGCATTTT. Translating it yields CASTSGLNQPQHF.

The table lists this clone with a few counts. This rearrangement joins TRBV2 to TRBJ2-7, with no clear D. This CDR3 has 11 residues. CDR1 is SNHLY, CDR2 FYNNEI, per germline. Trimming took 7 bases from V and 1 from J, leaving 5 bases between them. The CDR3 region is CASMESYEQYF. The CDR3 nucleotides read TGTGCCAGCATGGAATCCTACGAGCAGTACTTC.

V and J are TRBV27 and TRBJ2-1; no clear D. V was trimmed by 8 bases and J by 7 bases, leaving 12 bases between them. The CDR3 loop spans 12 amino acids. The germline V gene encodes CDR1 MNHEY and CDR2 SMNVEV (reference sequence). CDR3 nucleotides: TGTGCCAGCGGGATCCCTCGTAATGAGCAGTTCTTC. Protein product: CASGIPRNEQFF.

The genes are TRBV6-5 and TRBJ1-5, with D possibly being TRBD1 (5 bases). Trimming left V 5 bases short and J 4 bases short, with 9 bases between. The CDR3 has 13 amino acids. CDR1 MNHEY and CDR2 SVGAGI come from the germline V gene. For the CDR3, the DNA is TGTGCCAGCAGTCTCAGGGTAAATCAGCCCCAGCATTTT. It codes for CASSLRVNQPQHF.

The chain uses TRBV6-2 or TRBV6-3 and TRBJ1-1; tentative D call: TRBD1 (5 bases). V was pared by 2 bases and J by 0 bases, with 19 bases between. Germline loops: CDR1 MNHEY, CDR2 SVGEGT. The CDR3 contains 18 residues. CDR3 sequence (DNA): TGTGCCAGCAGTTACGAGGGACCGCTTGGCCCTATGAACACTGAAGCTTTCTTT. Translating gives CASSYEGPLGPMNTEAFF.

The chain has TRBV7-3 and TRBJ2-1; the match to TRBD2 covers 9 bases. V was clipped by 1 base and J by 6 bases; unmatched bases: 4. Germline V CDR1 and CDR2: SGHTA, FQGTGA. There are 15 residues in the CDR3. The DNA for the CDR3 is TGTGCCAGCAGCTTAAGCGGGGGGGTTATCAATGAGCAGTTCTTC. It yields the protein CASSLSGGVINEQFF. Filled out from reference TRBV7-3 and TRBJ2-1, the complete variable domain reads GAGVSQTPSNKVTEKGKYVELRCDPISGHTALYWYRQSLGQGPEFLIYFQGTGAADDSGLPNDRFFAVRPEGSVSTLKIQRTERGDSAVYLCASSLSGGVINEQFFGPGTRLTVL.

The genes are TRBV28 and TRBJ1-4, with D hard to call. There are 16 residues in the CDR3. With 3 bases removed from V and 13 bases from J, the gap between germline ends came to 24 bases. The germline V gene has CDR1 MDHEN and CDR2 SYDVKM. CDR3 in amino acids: CASSFLSGDMIPRLFF. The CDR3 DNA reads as TGTGCCAGCAGTTTCCTCAGTGGGGATATGATCCCACGACTGTTTTTT.

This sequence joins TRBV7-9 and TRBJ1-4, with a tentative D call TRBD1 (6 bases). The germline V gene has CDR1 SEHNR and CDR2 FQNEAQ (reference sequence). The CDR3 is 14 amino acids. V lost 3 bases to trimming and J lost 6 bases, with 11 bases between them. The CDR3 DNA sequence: TGTGCCAGCAGCTTCTTCAGGGGCCATGAAAAACTGTTTTTT. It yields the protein CASSFFRGHEKLFF.